The 25 T cell receptor beta chains below come from one sample, sequenced in a study of blood T cell repertoires in COVID-19. Here immunoSEQ multiplex PCR was the method, and the copy in TCRdb shows in-frame clones only, minus some. The top ten hold more than 10% of the sample, which has over 200,000 clones, about 85% seen once. The material sequenced was PBMCs or T cells enriched from blood (not recorded which). These receptors came from a man aged 25-45 years who had recovered from COVID-19.

This chain connects TRBV7-3 to TRBJ2-7; maybe TRBD1 (7 bases). Germline CDR1 reads SGHTA; CDR2 reads FQGTGA. Trimming took 3 bases from V and 4 from J, leaving 13 bases between them. The CDR3 is 14 amino acids. CDR3 protein: CASSFARGRYEQYF. CDR3 DNA: TGTGCCAGCAGCTTTGCCAGGGGGAGGTACGAGCAGTACTTC.

This chain links TRBV14 with TRBJ1-1; D is possibly TRBD1 (5 bases). The V end was cut by 0 bases, the J end by 8 bases, with 10 bases between. CDR1 SGHDN and CDR2 FVKESK come from the germline V gene. This CDR3 spans 13 amino acids. DNA for the CDR3: TGTGCCAGCAGCCAAGACGCGGGACGCGAAGCTTTCTTT. Translated, it gives CASSQDAGREAFF.

The CDR3 bases are TGTGCCAGCAACAAGGTGGGGCCAATGAACACTGAAGCTTTCTTT. Translated: CASNKVGPMNTEAFF. The gene calls are TRBV28 and TRBJ1-1, with D perhaps matching TRBD1 (5 bases). Looked up from germline, CDR1 is MDHEN and CDR2 is SYDVKM. The CDR3 has 15 amino acids. Deletions cut 7 bases from V and 0 bases from J, with 15 bases between.

Here the CDR3 DNA reads TGTGCCATCAGTCCGACTAGCGGGAGGACAGATACGCAGTATTTT. Amino acid sequence: CAISPTSGRTDTQYF. The gene calls are TRBV10-3 and TRBJ2-3; 13 nucleotides align to TRBD2. In germline, CDR1 is ENHRY, CDR2 SYGVKD. CDR3 size: 15 residues. The ends lost 5 bases at V and 3 bases at J; junction bases unmatched: 2.

The CDR3 reads CASSQNGRGPEAFF. CDR3 DNA: TGTGCCAGCAGCCAAAACGGCAGGGGACCTGAAGCTTTCTTT. The gene calls are TRBV28 and TRBJ1-1; a weak D match, TRBD1 (6 bases). The CDR3 loop spans 14 amino acids. Germline V CDR1 and CDR2: MDHEN, SYDVKM. V lost 6 bases and J 6 bases, leaving 17 bases between the germline ends.

Only one count was recorded for this clone. CDR3 amino acids: CASSQPQSGKGEQFF. CDR3 DNA sequence: TGCGCCAGCAGCCAACCACAGTCGGGGAAGGGTGAGCAGTTCTTC. The chain uses TRBV4-1 and TRBJ2-1; perhaps TRBD2 as D (5 bases). V shed 2 bases and J shed 9 bases, with 17 bases lying between them. Germline V lookup: CDR1 MGHRA, CDR2 YSYEKL. This CDR3 comprises 15 residues.

The V and J genes are TRBV15 and TRBJ2-1, with 10 bases aligning to TRBD2. The CDR3 runs 15 residues. In germline, CDR1 is LNHNV, CDR2 YYDKDF (reference sequence). Unmatched junction bases numbered 6, after V lost 0 bases and J lost 10 bases. The CDR3 loop is CATSRDASGGREQFF. In nucleotides, the CDR3 is TGTGCCACCAGCAGAGATGCTAGCGGGGGACGAGAGCAGTTCTTC.

The chain joins TRBV5-8 to TRBJ1-1, with D unclear. Trimming took 3 bases from V and 5 from J, leaving 8 bases between them. This CDR3 region has 12 residues. From germline, CDR1 is SGHTS and CDR2 YDEGEE. CDR3 region: CASSSQWTEAFF. CDR3 DNA sequence: TGTGCCAGCAGCTCCCAGTGGACTGAAGCTTTCTTT.

This clone was seen a single time. This sequence joins TRBV6-5 and TRBJ1-2, with D maybe TRBD1 (5 bases). This CDR3 is built from 13 residues. CDR1 and CDR2 (germline): MNHEY, SVGAGI. V was clipped by 6 bases and J by 6 bases, with 14 bases between them. The CDR3 nucleotides read TGTGCCAGCAGACGGGAGGGGACCGATGGCTACACCTTC. Its protein product is CASRREGTDGYTF.

The V and J genes are TRBV5-5 and TRBJ1-4; D call uncertain. Germline V CDR1 and CDR2: SGHKS, YYEKEE (reference sequence). Trimming shortened V by 0 bases and J by 0 bases, and 3 bases separated the two germline ends. The CDR3 runs to 14 residues. CDR3 bases: TGTGCCAGCAGCTTGGCCTCAACTAATGAAAAACTGTTTTTT. The encoded protein is CASSLASTNEKLFF.

The V call is TRBV11-2, the J call TRBJ2-7; 11 bases fit TRBD1. Germline CDR1 reads SGHAT; CDR2 reads FQNNGV. The CDR3 has 15 residues. Losses at the gene ends were 3 bases for V and 7 bases for J; bases not matched to a gene: 8. This CDR3 is CASSFPGQGVGEQYF. The CDR3 coding sequence is TGTGCCAGCAGCTTCCCGGGACAGGGGGTGGGTGAGCAGTACTTC.

This clone occurred once. This rearrangement joins TRBV18 to TRBJ1-1; D ambiguous. The CDR3 sequence is 15 residues long. V lost 3 bases to trimming and J lost 1 base, with 12 bases between them. The germline V gene has CDR1 KGHSH and CDR2 LQKENI. Here the CDR3 DNA reads TGTGCCAGCTCACCCCGTTTAACCGGGAACACTGAAGCTTTCTTT. As protein: CASSPRLTGNTEAFF.

The chain has TRBV19 and TRBJ2-7; D is perhaps TRBD1 (6 bases). In germline, CDR1 is LNHDA, CDR2 SQIVND (reference sequence). The V end lost 5 bases, the J end lost 6 bases, and 14 bases lay between the germline ends. This CDR3 is built from 13 residues. This CDR3 reads CASSLRGSAEQYF. The CDR3 bases are TGTGCCAGTAGTCTGAGGGGGAGCGCCGAGCAGTACTTC.

The chain is built from TRBV27 and TRBJ2-2, with D possibly being TRBD1 (6 bases). Germline V gives CDR1 MNHEY, CDR2 SMNVEV (reference sequence). The CDR3 runs 17 residues. With 1 base removed from V and 5 bases from J, the gap between germline ends came to 17 bases. This chain's CDR3 is CASSLLQKFRGTGELFF. The CDR3 DNA reads TGTGCCAGCAGTTTATTACAAAAATTCAGGGGAACCGGGGAGCTGTTTTTT.

The J gene is TRBJ1-5, the V gene TRBV12-5; perhaps TRBD1 as D (6 bases). With 2 bases removed from V and 6 bases from J, the gap between germline ends came to 20 bases. Germline V gene data show CDR1 as LGHNT and CDR2 as FRNRAP. CDR3 length equals 17 residues. For the CDR3, the DNA is TGTGCTAGTGGTTTGCCGCCAGGGGTAGATACACGTCAGCCCCAGCATTTT. Its protein product is CASGLPPGVDTRQPQHF.

This chain links TRBV5-5 with TRBJ1-3, with D possibly matching TRBD1 (5 bases). CDR1 and CDR2 (germline): SGHKS, YYEKEE (reference sequence). The CDR3 consists of 16 residues. Trimming cost V 1 base and J 0 bases, with 11 bases left between them. The chain's CDR3 is CASSLPGSHSGNTIYF. The CDR3 region has the DNA TGTGCCAGCAGCTTGCCAGGGTCCCACTCTGGAAACACCATATATTTT. Filled out from reference TRBV5-5 and TRBJ1-3, the complete variable domain reads DAGVTQSPTHLIKTRGQQVTLRCSPISGHKSVSWYQQVLGQGPQFIFQYYEKEERGRGNFPDRFSARQFPNYSSELNVNALLLGDSALYLCASSLPGSHSGNTIYFGEGSWLTVV.

The gene calls are TRBV7-9 and TRBJ2-1; 12 bases map to TRBD2. CDR1 is SEHNR, CDR2 FQNEAQ, per germline (reference sequence). The CDR3 spans 15 residues. Germline trimming cut 5 bases from V and 6 bases from J; bases unmatched to any gene: 5. This CDR3 reads CASSPLAGGSNEQFF. The CDR3 DNA reads as TGTGCCAGCAGCCCCCTAGCGGGAGGGTCCAATGAGCAGTTCTTC.

The rearrangement joins TRBV9 to TRBJ2-4, with a tentative D call TRBD2 (6 bases). Germline V gives CDR1 SGDLS, CDR2 YYNGEE. CDR3 length: 14 residues. Between the trimmed V and J ends, which lost 4 bases and 9 bases, there was a span of 17 bases. The DNA of the CDR3 is TGTGCCAGCAGCCCTGGGGGGAGTGGGGGCATTCAGTACTTC. This encodes CASSPGGSGGIQYF.

The V gene is TRBV24-1, the J gene TRBJ1-2; weak D call: TRBD1 (6 bases). Trimming took off 3 bases at V and 8 bases at J, with 21 bases between the two ends. The CDR3 runs 16 residues. Germline V gives CDR1 KGHDR, CDR2 SFDVKD. DNA for the CDR3: TGTGCCACCAGTGATATCGGGACACAGGGTATGAGCGGCTACACCTTC. It translates to CATSDIGTQGMSGYTF.

This sequence joins TRBV9 and TRBJ1-2; the D is unclear. V lost 3 bases to trimming and J lost 2 bases, with 20 bases between them. In germline, CDR1 is SGDLS, CDR2 YYNGEE. CDR3 length: 17 amino acids. CDR3 sequence: CASSDGPFWATNYGYTF. The CDR3, as DNA: TGTGCCAGCAGCGACGGCCCATTCTGGGCGACCAACTATGGCTACACCTTC.

This sequence joins TRBV5-1 and TRBJ1-3; a possible D gene is TRBD1 (6 bases). Looked up from germline, CDR1 is SGHRS and CDR2 is YFSETQ. The CDR3 consists of 13 residues. With 3 bases removed from V and 4 bases from J, the gap between germline ends came to 8 bases. The chain's CDR3 is CASSWDTGNTIYF. In nucleotides, the CDR3 is TGCGCCAGCAGCTGGGACACCGGAAACACCATATATTTT.

In its sample, this clone was seen once. The chain is built from TRBV10-3 and TRBJ2-2; D possibly corresponds to TRBD2 (5 bases). Germline V CDR1 and CDR2: ENHRY, SYGVKD. The CDR3 loop spans 14 amino acids. Trimming cost V 8 bases and J 0 bases, with 10 bases left between them. The CDR3 sequence: CAIHGEANTGELFF. CDR3 DNA sequence: TGTGCCATCCACGGGGAAGCGAACACCGGGGAGCTGTTTTTT.

Turning to this clone: Being one base from a much bigger clone, this may be a read error. This sample includes further DNA sequences coding for the same CDR3. The chain combines TRBV7-4 with TRBJ1-5; D is possibly TRBD1 (5 bases). This CDR3 comprises 17 residues. Looked up from germline, CDR1 is SGHVT and CDR2 is SQSDAQ. The CDR3 spells CASSHAYGGGSNQPQHF. In DNA form, the CDR3 reads TGCGCCAGCAGCCACGCATACGGGGGGGGGAGCAATCAGCCCCAGCATTTT.

The chain is built from TRBV2 and TRBJ2-1, with 7 bases matching TRBD2. Germline V gene lookup returns CDR1 SNHLY and CDR2 FYNNEI. This CDR3 has 17 amino acids. J lost 1 base, V lost 6 bases, and 12 bases had no gene match. The CDR3 DNA reads TGTGCCAGCAGCCCAATGGGGGGGGGATTATCCTACAATGAGCAGTTCTTC. Translating gives CASSPMGGGLSYNEQFF. Drawing the rest from reference TRBV2 and TRBJ2-1, the complete variable domain is EPEVTQTPSHQVTQMGQEVILRCVPISNHLYFYWYRQILGQKVEFLVSFYNNEISEKSEIFDDQFSVERPDGSNFTLKIRSTKLEDSAMYFCASSPMGGGLSYNEQFFGPGTRLTVL.

The chain carries TRBV10-2 and TRBJ1-1, with D possibly matching TRBD1 (5 bases). V shed 8 bases and J shed 8 bases, with 15 bases lying between them. The germline V gene has CDR1 WSHSY and CDR2 SAAADI. This CDR3 contains 12 residues. The CDR3 protein is CASGPHSGEAFF. The CDR3 DNA reads as TGCGCCAGCGGGCCCCATTCAGGGGAAGCTTTCTTT.